A selection of T cell receptor beta chains follows, all from one sample in a study of shared clonotypes between healthy human individuals. Profiling relied on immunoSEQ multiplex PCR, and the TCRdb table lists in-frame clones only, not all of them. The sample contains nearly 1,000,000 clones, approximately 80% of which appear only once. Input material: memory CD4+ T cells sorted from blood. The origin of the receptors is a man aged 18 to 29 in good health. CDR3s include the opening cysteine and the closing phenylalanine or tryptophan. A D gene is named only where the DNA matches it firmly. Clone size is given for some rows only: seen once, a few or many times, or a class if the clone is expanded.

>NA|TRBJ2-5|NA|TRBV6-5|14
TGTGCCAGCAGTCCTTACCGGGCCCAAGAGACCCAGTACTTC
CASSPYRAQETQYF
>TRBD2|TRBJ2-1|NA|TRBV14|18
TGTGCCAGCAGCCAAGATCGACTAGCGGGGAGCTCCTACAATGAGCAGTTCTTC
CASSQDRLAGSSYNEQFF
>NA|TRBJ1-2|NA|TRBV5-5|15
TGTGCCAGCAGCTTGGTGGCAGGCACTAACTATGGCTACACCTTC
CASSLVAGTNYGYTF
>NA|TRBJ1-6|NA|TRBV6-1|14
TGTGCCAGCACCCGAGAGACCTATAATTCACCCCTCCACTTT
CASTRETYNSPLHF
>NA|TRBJ1-3|NA|TRBV5-1|14
TGCGCCAGCAGCTTGGCCAGCTCTGGAAACACCATATATTTT
CASSLASSGNTIYF
>NA|TRBJ1-4|NA|TRBV6-1|14
TGTGCCAGCAGTGAACTCTTGACTAATGAAAAACTGTTTTTT
CASSELLTNEKLFF
>TRBD1|TRBJ1-6|NA|TRBV9|16
TGTGCCAGCAGCGCGGGGACAGGGAACATAGGTTCACCCCTCCACTTT
CASSAGTGNIGSPLHF
>TRBD2|TRBJ2-3|NA|TRBV4-1|17
TGCGCCAGCAGCCAAGACGGGGCTAGCGGGGGGAAAGATACGCAGTATTTT
CASSQDGASGGKDTQYF
>NA|TRBJ1-2|NA|TRBV2|13
TGTGCCAGCAGTGAATCTGGGGGCTATGGCTACACCTTC
CASSESGGYGYTF
>TRBD1|TRBJ1-1|NA|TRBV29-1|14
TGCAGCGTTGTCGACAGGGGGATTAACACTGAAGCTTTCTTT
CSVVDRGINTEAFF
>NA|TRBJ2-3|NA|TRBV19|14
TGTGCCAGTAGTACGGGTCCGAACCCGTATACGCAGTATTTT
CASSTGPNPYTQYF
>TRBD2|TRBJ2-4|NA|TRBV7-2|15
TGTGCCAGCAGCTTAAAGCTAGCGGATAAAAACATTCAGTACTTC
CASSLKLADKNIQYF
>TRBD2|TRBJ2-6|NA|TRBV18|17
TGTGCCAGCTCAGAAGTAGCGGGACGTTCTGGGGCCAACGTCCTGACTTTC
CASSEVAGRSGANVLTF
>NA|TRBJ2-5|once|TRBV5-1|14
TGCGCCAGCAGCTTGTTCGACTTGGGGCAGACCCAGTACTTC
CASSLFDLGQTQYF
>NA|TRBJ2-2|NA|TRBV7-2|16
TGTGCCAGCAGCGCCCCACTGGGGTCCGGGACCGGGGAGCTGTTTTTT
CASSAPLGSGTGELFF
>TRBD2|TRBJ2-3|NA|TRBV2|13
TGTGCCGGGAAGCGGGAGGGGCCAGATACGCAGTATTTT
CAGKREGPDTQYF
>NA|TRBJ1-6|NA|TRBV2|16
TGTGCCAGCAGTGAAGCGCCATGGCGGGATAATTCACCCCTCCACTTT
CASSEAPWRDNSPLHF
>NA|TRBJ1-1|NA|TRBV11-3|13
TGTGCCAGCAGTCCACAGGGGAACACTGAAGCTTTCTTT
CASSPQGNTEAFF
>TRBD2|TRBJ2-5|NA|TRBV27|16
TGTGCCAGCAGTTTAGGCGGGGGAGGCTCCGGGGAGACCCAGTACTTC
CASSLGGGGSGETQYF
>TRBD1|TRBJ2-2|NA|TRBV6-6|15
TGTGCCAGCAGCCGCGGACAGGGGGCACCCGGGGAGCTGTTTTTT
CASSRGQGAPGELFF
>NA|TRBJ1-3|NA|TRBV21-1|13
TGTGCCACCCAAAAGGGGTTAGGAAACACCATATATTTT
CATQKGLGNTIYF
>TRBD1|TRBJ2-7|once|TRBV7-9|14
TGTGCCAGCAGCTTAGAACAGGGGGAACACGAGCAGTACTTC
CASSLEQGEHEQYF
>NA|TRBJ2-7|NA|TRBV9|14
TGTGCCAGCAGCGTAGGTCCGAGCTCCTACGAGCAGTACTTC
CASSVGPSSYEQYF
>NA|TRBJ1-3|NA|TRBV9|13
TGTGCCAGCAGCAACCCGGCTGGAAACACCATATATTTT
CASSNPAGNTIYF
>TRBD1|TRBJ1-1|NA|TRBV19|14
TGTGCCAGTAGTATTAAGGGGGCGAGGACTGAAGCTTTCTTT
CASSIKGARTEAFF
>NA|TRBJ2-1|few|TRBV7-7|14
TGTGCTAGCAGCCCCCTAGATTTCCTCGCCGAGCAGTTCTTC
CASSPLDFLAEQFF
>TRBD1|TRBJ2-5|NA|TRBV9|15
TGTGCCAGCAGCGTAGGGGGGACAGGGAGAGAGACCCAGTACTTC
CASSVGGTGRETQYF
>NA|TRBJ1-2|NA|TRBV18|16
TGTGCCAGCTCACCACCGAGACAGACTACTAACTATGGCTACACCTTC
CASSPPRQTTNYGYTF
>NA|TRBJ2-2|NA|TRBV7-8|17
TGTGCCAGCAGCTTGAACTTGGGGGGCTCGAACACCGGGGAGCTGTTTTTT
CASSLNLGGSNTGELFF
>TRBD1|TRBJ2-7|NA|TRBV6-5|15
TGTGCCAGCAGAATCGGACAGGGCGGGATCTACGAGCAGTACTTC
CASRIGQGGIYEQYF
>NA|TRBJ2-7|NA|TRBV6-1|12
TGTGCCAGCAGAGGCGACCTCTACGAGCAGTACTTC
CASRGDLYEQYF
>NA|TRBJ1-1|NA|TRBV27|15
TGTGCCAGCAGCCTAACCCCCTCCGTGACAGGCGAAGCTTTCTTT
CASSLTPSVTGEAFF
>TRBD1|TRBJ2-5|few|TRBV7-8|14
TGTGCCAGCAGCTTAGGGGACAGGGCAGAGACCCAGTACTTC
CASSLGDRAETQYF
>NA|TRBJ2-5|NA|TRBV28|15
TGTGCCAGCAGTGTTTCTGGGAGAGGGCAAGAGACCCAGTACTTC
CASSVSGRGQETQYF
>NA|TRBJ1-2|NA|TRBV19|12
TGTGCCAGTAGTATAAGGGAGGGCGGCTACACCTTC
CASSIREGGYTF
>TRBD1|TRBJ1-3|NA|TRBV30|16
TGTGCCTGGAGTCCCCCCTACAGGGGCCGAGGAATCACCATATATTTT
CAWSPPYRGRGITIYF
>NA|TRBJ1-2|NA|TRBV4-2|16
TGTGCCAGCAGCCAAGGACTGGTCGGATCCTTCTATGGCTACACCTTC
CASSQGLVGSFYGYTF
>NA|TRBJ2-3|NA|TRBV7-2|15
TGTGCCAGCAGCTCCACATGGGCTCTTTCAGATACGCAGTATTTT
CASSSTWALSDTQYF
>TRBD2|TRBJ2-3|once|TRBV7-2|14
TGTGCCAGCAGCTTAAGGGGAGGGCCAGATACGCAGTATTTT
CASSLRGGPDTQYF
>NA|TRBJ2-7|NA|TRBV5-1|12
TGCGCCAGCAGCTTGGATCGCTACGAGCAGTACTTC
CASSLDRYEQYF